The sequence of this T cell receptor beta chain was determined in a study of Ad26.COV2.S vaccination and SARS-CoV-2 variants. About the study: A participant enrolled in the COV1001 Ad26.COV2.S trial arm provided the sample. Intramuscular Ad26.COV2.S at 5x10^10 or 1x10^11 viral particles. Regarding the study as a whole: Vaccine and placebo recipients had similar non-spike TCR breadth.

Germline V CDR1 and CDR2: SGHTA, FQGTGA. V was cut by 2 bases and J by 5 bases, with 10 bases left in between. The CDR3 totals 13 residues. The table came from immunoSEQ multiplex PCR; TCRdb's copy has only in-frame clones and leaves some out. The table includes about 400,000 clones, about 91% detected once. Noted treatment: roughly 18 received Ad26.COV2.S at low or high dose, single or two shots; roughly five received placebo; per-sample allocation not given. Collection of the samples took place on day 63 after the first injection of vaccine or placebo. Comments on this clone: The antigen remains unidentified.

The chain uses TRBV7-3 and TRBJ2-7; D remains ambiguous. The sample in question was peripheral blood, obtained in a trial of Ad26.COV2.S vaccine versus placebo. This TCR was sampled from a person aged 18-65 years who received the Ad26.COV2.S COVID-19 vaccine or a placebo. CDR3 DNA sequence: TGTGCCAGCAGCTTAGGGGTTTTCGACGAGCAGTACTTC. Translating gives CASSLGVFDEQYF.